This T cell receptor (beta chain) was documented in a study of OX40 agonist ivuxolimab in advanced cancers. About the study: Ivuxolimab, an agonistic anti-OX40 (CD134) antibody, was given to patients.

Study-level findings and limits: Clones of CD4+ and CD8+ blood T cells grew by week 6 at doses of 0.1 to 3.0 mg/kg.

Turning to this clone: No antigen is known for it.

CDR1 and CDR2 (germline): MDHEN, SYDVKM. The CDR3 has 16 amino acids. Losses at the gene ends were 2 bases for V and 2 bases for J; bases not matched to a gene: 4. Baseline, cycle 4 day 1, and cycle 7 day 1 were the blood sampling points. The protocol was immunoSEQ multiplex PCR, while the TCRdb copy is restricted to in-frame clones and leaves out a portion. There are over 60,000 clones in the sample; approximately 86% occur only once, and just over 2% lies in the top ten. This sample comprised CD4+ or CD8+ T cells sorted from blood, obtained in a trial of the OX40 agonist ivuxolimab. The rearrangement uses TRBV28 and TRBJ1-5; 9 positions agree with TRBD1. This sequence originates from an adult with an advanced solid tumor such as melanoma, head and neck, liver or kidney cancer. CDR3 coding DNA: TGTGCCAGCAGTTTAACTTGGACAGGGGGCAATCAGCCCCAGCATTTT. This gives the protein CASSLTWTGGNQPQHF.